Sequencing of this T cell receptor (beta chain) was carried out in a study of T-cell memory formation after mild COVID-19 (dated by TCRdb to about 2021). In the study overall: TCR sequence clusters from the two donors were found to be largely donor specific. In a couple of donors, T-cell clones that expanded and contracted after mild COVID-19 were tracked by sequencing TCRalpha and TCRbeta repertoires over time. Two young, previously healthy adult volunteers, one female and one male, were included in the cohort. Broader findings and caveats from the paper: Clones contracting from day 15 to 85 had balanced CD4/CD8 phenotypes, while a second wave expanding from day 15 to 37 was biased towards CD4+. Contracting CD4+ clones were found mainly in CM and EM memory subsets, while CD8+ clones were enriched in EMRA. Some responding clones were detected in pre-infection memory, suggesting pre-existing cross-reactive memory T cells joined the SARS-CoV-2 response. The second-wave clones that peaked on day 37 were not confirmed to be SARS-CoV-2 specific. The study included only a couple of mild cases, and larger cohorts that include severe cases with pre-infection samples were judged to be necessary.

Sequencer: Illumina NovaSeq 6000. Using 5'RACE with constant-segment primers, TCRalpha and TCRbeta cDNA libraries were constructed, with sample barcodes and unique molecular identifiers added in the process. Trizol reagent was used to extract RNA from every sample. Amplification of the libraries took two PCR steps, and the second step added a second sample barcode plus Illumina TruSeq adapters. Sequencing of the libraries was done on an Illumina NovaSeq, producing 2 x 150 bp paired-end reads. From the authors' description of their analysis: The reads were demultiplexed and collapsed into UMI-guided consensus sequences using migec v1.2.7. Using mixcr v2.1.11, the UMI consensuses were aligned to TRA and TRB V and J templates and assembled into clonotypes. Expanded or contracted clonotypes were those called significant by both edgeR and NoisET, with noise models trained on biological replicates. For edgeR calls, the cutoffs were a false discovery rate-adjusted p below 0.01 and a log2 fold-change threshold of 1. As an exploratory analysis of dynamics, max-normalized trajectories of the 1000 most abundant clonotypes were examined by PCA with hierarchical clustering. Each responding clone was given a CD4 or CD8 phenotype based on the CD4+ and CD8+ repertoires, which had been sequenced separately. The public sequencing data were trimmed at Q25 with fastp and processed into clonotypes with MiXCR by TCRdb, which kept only in-frame beta chains. For every CDR3 protein sequence, its rows merge into one entry that carries the most common genes and DNA. It is TCRdb's table, rather than the study itself, that gives the V and J calls and clone size. The sample contains hundreds of thousands of distinct CDR3 sequences, roughly 18% of them found a single time. The ten largest clones add up to approximately 13% of the sample.

PBMCs were isolated by Ficoll-Paque density gradient centrifugation. This clonotype has a handful of counts. Its cognate antigen has yet to be identified. Within one base of it there is no much larger clone, and no base qualities were kept. Sequenced material: PBMCs or a T cell subset sorted from them (not recorded which). The TCR originated in an adult woman who had mild COVID-19 (a few samples of this study predate the infection). The sample titles of this study are shuffled in the database, so cell type and time point are left out; the donor was told from shared clones.

CDR3 loop: CASSMGQGAFNYYEQYF. The nucleotide sequence reads TGTGCCAGCAGCATGGGACAGGGGGCGTTTAATTATTACGAGCAGTACTTC. Recombination joined TRBV27 with TRBJ2-7, and 12 junction bases match TRBD1. Including cysteine and phenylalanine, the CDR3 has 17 amino acids. Only the CDR3 region is kept as DNA, spanning 51 bases read in frame from base 1. V trim: 6 bases; J trim: 4 bases; unmatched bases: 13. According to the germline V gene (reference sequence), CDR1 reads MNHEY and CDR2 reads SMNVEV.